Following are 22 T cell receptor beta chains from one sample sequenced in a study of blood T cell repertoires in COVID-19. Data came from immunoSEQ multiplex PCR; TCRdb stores just in-frame clones and leaves some out. The sample holds 310,000 or so clones, about 89% seen once. Sequencing was done on a sample of peripheral blood. These receptors were taken from a woman in her 30s with COVID-19, enrolled during active disease.

The chain uses TRBV11-2 and TRBJ1-4, with a weak D call TRBD1 (6 bases). Trimming stripped 0 bases from V and 8 bases from J, with 16 bases between. This CDR3 has 16 amino acids. Per germline, CDR1 SGHAT and CDR2 FQNNGV. The CDR3 loop is CASSLDSTGKLEKLFF. The DNA of the CDR3 is TGTGCCAGCAGCTTAGATTCAACAGGGAAGTTAGAAAAACTGTTTTTT.

This chain connects TRBV5-1 to TRBJ1-3; a weak D match, TRBD1 (6 bases). The CDR3 runs to 14 residues. V was cut by 0 bases and J by 4 bases, with 8 bases left in between. In germline, CDR1 is SGHRS, CDR2 YFSETQ. CDR3: CASSLAGDGNTIYF. The CDR3 DNA sequence: TGCGCCAGCAGCTTGGCAGGGGACGGAAACACCATATATTTT. Full variable domain (rest looked up from reference TRBV5-1 and TRBJ1-3): KAGVTQTPRYLIKTRGQQVTLSCSPISGHRSVSWYQQTPGQGLQFLFEYFSETQRNKGNFPGRFSGRQFSNSRSEMNVSTLELGDSALYLCASSLAGDGNTIYFGEGSWLTVV.

The chain links TRBV6-6 to TRBJ2-1; no reliable D call. The CDR3 extends over 16 amino acids. CDR1 and CDR2 from the germline V gene are MNHNY and SVGAGI (reference sequence). V gave up 4 bases and J gave up 2 bases, with 15 bases separating them. The CDR3 protein is CASSFIPGPTYNEQFF. DNA of the CDR3: TGTGCCAGCAGTTTTATCCCGGGTCCCACCTACAATGAGCAGTTCTTC.

The rearrangement uses TRBV13 and TRBJ2-5; the match to TRBD1 covers 12 bases. J gave up 5 bases and V 5 bases, and 9 bases lay outside the gene matches. CDR1 and CDR2 (germline): PRHDT, FYEKMQ (reference sequence). There are 16 residues in the CDR3. The CDR3: CASSASGTGGAETQYF. As DNA, the CDR3 is TGTGCCAGCAGCGCATCCGGGACAGGGGGCGCGGAGACCCAGTACTTC.

The chain is built from TRBV2 and TRBJ1-5; the D is unclear. V lost 6 bases and J lost 0, with 9 bases in between. The CDR3 is made up of 14 amino acids. CDR1 SNHLY and CDR2 FYNNEI come from the germline V gene. The CDR3 sequence: CASREGGSNQPQHF. The CDR3, as DNA: TGTGCCAGCAGGGAGGGAGGTAGCAATCAGCCCCAGCATTTT.

This clone showed up just once. J is TRBJ2-5 and V is TRBV5-4, with TRBD2 as a possible D gene (6 bases). The CDR3 contains 16 residues. The germline V and J ends were trimmed by 4 bases and 2 bases, with 18 bases remaining between them. Per the germline V gene, CDR1 is SGHNT and CDR2 is YYREEE (reference sequence). CDR3 residues: CASSPVSGGAQETQYF. CDR3 nucleotides: TGTGCCAGCAGCCCGGTGAGTGGCGGGGCTCAAGAGACCCAGTACTTC. Based on the CDR3 plus reference TRBV5-4 and TRBJ2-5, the full variable domain is ETGVTQSPTHLIKTRGQQVTLRCSSQSGHNTVSWYQQALGQGPQFIFQYYREEENGRGNFPPRFSGLQFPNYSSELNVNALELDDSALYLCASSPVSGGAQETQYFGPGTRLLVL.

This clone has a single count. The rearrangement uses TRBV2 and TRBJ1-2; D may be TRBD1 (6 bases). The CDR3 totals 14 residues. CDR1 and CDR2 from the germline V gene are SNHLY and FYNNEI. V was trimmed by 5 bases and J by 8 bases, leaving 18 bases between them. CDR3: CASSYFRDKSGYTF. The CDR3, as DNA: TGTGCCAGCAGTTACTTCCGGGACAAATCCGGCTACACCTTC. Full variable domain (outside the CDR3, taken from reference TRBV2 and TRBJ1-2): EPEVTQTPSHQVTQMGQEVILRCVPISNHLYFYWYRQILGQKVEFLVSFYNNEISEKSEIFDDQFSVERPDGSNFTLKIRSTKLEDSAMYFCASSYFRDKSGYTFGSGTRLTVV.

For the CDR3, the DNA is TGCAGCGTTGTTGGGACTGGTGATCAGCCCCAGCATTTT. Translating gives CSVVGTGDQPQHF. The chain is built from TRBV29-1 and TRBJ1-5; D is possibly TRBD1 (5 bases). Looked up from germline, CDR1 is SQVTM and CDR2 is ANQGSEA. Trimming shortened V by 4 bases and J by 5 bases, and 12 bases separated the two germline ends. This CDR3 contains 13 residues.

This clone was seen just once. The chain uses TRBV12-3 or TRBV12-4 and TRBJ1-1, with D maybe TRBD1 (6 bases). The CDR3 consists of 12 residues. V shed 6 bases and J shed 4 bases, with 9 bases lying between them. The CDR3 nucleotides read TGTGCCAGCAGAAAAGGGGGCACTGAAGCTTTCTTT. Translating gives CASRKGGTEAFF.

The chain joins TRBV9 to TRBJ1-3; D call uncertain. V was shortened by 0 bases and J by 4 bases, with 14 bases between the two germline ends. The CDR3 totals 16 residues. Per germline, CDR1 SGDLS and CDR2 YYNGEE. In DNA, the CDR3 is TGTGCCAGCAGCGTAGGTTTCGCACTCTCGGGAAACACCATATATTTT. Amino acids: CASSVGFALSGNTIYF.

The chain carries TRBV6-5 and TRBJ1-5; perhaps TRBD1 as D (6 bases). The V end lost 6 bases, the J end lost 0 bases, and 12 bases lay between the germline ends. CDR1 MNHEY and CDR2 SVGAGI come from the germline V gene. This CDR3 contains 15 residues. CDR3 protein: CASSLTGNSNQPQHF. The DNA of the CDR3 is TGTGCCAGCAGCTTGACAGGAAATAGCAATCAGCCCCAGCATTTT.

This chain links TRBV7-8 with TRBJ1-5, with 8 bases that match TRBD1. Unmatched junction bases numbered 9, after V lost 5 bases and J lost 0 bases. Germline V gives CDR1 SGHVS, CDR2 FQNEAQ. There are 17 residues in the CDR3. The CDR3 loop reads CASSEDRVRDSNQPQHF. CDR3 nucleotide sequence: TGTGCCAGCAGCGAGGACAGGGTGAGGGATAGCAATCAGCCCCAGCATTTT. Together with reference TRBV7-8 and TRBJ1-5, the CDR3 gives the full variable domain: GAGVSQSPRYKVAKRGQDVALRCDPISGHVSLFWYQQALGQGPEFLTYFQNEAQLDKSGLPSDRFFAERPEGSVSTLKIQRTQQEDSAVYLCASSEDRVRDSNQPQHFGDGTRLSIL.

This rearrangement joins TRBV4-1 to TRBJ2-1, with 9 nucleotides matching TRBD2. Germline lookup yields CDR1 MGHRA and CDR2 YSYEKL. With V trimmed by 8 bases and J by 2 bases, 10 bases remained unmatched. The CDR3 length is 16 residues. The DNA of the CDR3 is TGCGCCAGCTCAATAGCGGGAGTGGCGGCCTACAATGAGCAGTTCTTC. This gives the protein CASSIAGVAAYNEQFF.

This chain links TRBV30 with TRBJ1-2, with 10 bases identical to TRBD1. V gave up 2 bases and J gave up 5 bases; unmatched junction bases: 14. Germline CDR1 reads GTSNPN; CDR2 reads SVGIG (reference sequence). This CDR3 has 17 residues. The CDR3 coding sequence is TGTGCCTGGAGTCGCGTCCCCGGGACAGGGGATGAATATGGCTACACCTTC. It codes for CAWSRVPGTGDEYGYTF.

V usage is TRBV19 and J usage is TRBJ2-2, with D perhaps TRBD1 (5 bases). Per germline, CDR1 LNHDA and CDR2 SQIVND (reference sequence). V lost 1 base and J lost 6, with 9 bases in between. This CDR3 is 14 amino acids long. The CDR3 protein is CASSIAAGPGELFF. Here the CDR3 DNA reads TGTGCCAGTAGTATAGCTGCAGGGCCCGGGGAGCTGTTTTTT.

The chain uses TRBV30 and TRBJ2-2; 12 bases match TRBD2. This CDR3 region has 14 residues. The trim removed 3 bases at V and 7 bases at J, leaving 3 bases unmatched. Per the germline V gene, CDR1 is GTSNPN and CDR2 is SVGIG (reference sequence). This CDR3 is CAWRGLAGYGELFF. The CDR3 nucleotides are TGTGCCTGGAGGGGACTAGCGGGTTACGGGGAGCTGTTTTTT.

The rearrangement links TRBV5-6 to TRBJ1-5; D is unresolved. The CDR3 loop spans 14 amino acids. V dropped 2 bases and J dropped 8 bases, with 14 bases sitting between them. CDR1 and CDR2 from the germline V gene are SGHDT and YYEEEE. The CDR3 DNA reads TGTGCCAGCAGCTTAGGCGGCGGCATTGAGCCCCAGCATTTT. As protein: CASSLGGGIEPQHF.

The V and J genes are TRBV7-9 and TRBJ1-1; no firm D call. CDR1 and CDR2 (germline): SEHNR, FQNEAQ (reference sequence). The CDR3 totals 13 residues. The V and J ends lost 0 bases and 3 bases respectively, with 5 bases between them. CDR3 loop: CASSLAIDTEAFF. The CDR3 bases are TGTGCCAGCAGCTTAGCGATAGACACTGAAGCTTTCTTT.

The chain links TRBV30 to TRBJ2-2; 11 nucleotides align to TRBD2. CDR1 and CDR2 from the germline V gene are GTSNPN and SVGIG (reference sequence). The CDR3 loop spans 17 amino acids. V lost 2 bases, J lost 3 bases, and 8 bases stayed unmatched. CDR3: CAWSSPGTSGYTGELFF. In nucleotides, the CDR3 is TGTGCCTGGAGTTCCCCCGGGACTAGCGGTTACACCGGGGAGCTGTTTTTT.

The CDR3 loop reads CASLGAGGAVIAFF. The CDR3 nucleotides read TGTGCCAGCCTGGGGGCAGGGGGCGCAGTAATAGCTTTCTTT. The gene calls are TRBV28 and TRBJ1-1; 8 bases align to TRBD1. This CDR3 has 14 amino acids. Germline CDR1 is MDHEN and CDR2 is SYDVKM. V was pared by 8 bases and J by 10 bases, with 15 bases of the junction left unmatched.

The chain links TRBV5-4 to TRBJ1-5; 11 nucleotides agree with TRBD1. The CDR3 has 15 amino acids. Looked up from germline, CDR1 is SGHNT and CDR2 is YYREEE (reference sequence). J gave up 8 bases and V 0 bases, and 4 bases lay outside the gene matches. The CDR3 region has the DNA TGTGCCAGCAGCTTGGGGGGGACAGGGGGTGAGCCCCAGCATTTT. Residues: CASSLGGTGGEPQHF.

The chain is built from TRBV6-6 and TRBJ2-1, with D hard to call. The CDR3 length is 14 residues. Germline assignment: CDR1 MNHNY and CDR2 SVGAGI (reference sequence). Trimming shortened V by 6 bases and J by 5 bases, and 14 bases separated the two germline ends. CDR3 in DNA: TGTGCCAGCAGAACCCCCAGTATGAACAATGAGCAGTTCTTC. This gives the protein CASRTPSMNNEQFF.